The entry below gives a single T cell receptor beta chain sequence along with its context. Its target is unknown. This CDR3 is 12 amino acids long. Trimming cost V 3 bases and J 7 bases, with 10 bases left between them. Germline V gene lookup returns CDR1 MRHNA and CDR2 SNTAGT. The record originates from a study of cytomegalovirus exposure and HLA in healthy donors. PCR used 60 Vbeta primers and 13 Jbeta primers. Authors' data handling: Counted up in a later analysis, unique TCR beta chains came to about 80 million, with around 9.9 million shared. The protocol was immunoSEQ multiplex PCR, while the TCRdb copy is restricted to in-frame clones and leaves out a portion. Clone size and the V and J calls come from that table; the DNA yielded D and trimming. The sample shows tens of thousands of clones, and roughly a sixth sits with its ten largest clones. Each donor was nominally healthy when sampled (though unrecorded immune exposures were likely).

Study-level findings and limits: Later work showed greater clonal expansion in HLA-associated TCR beta chains than in equally common others.

This chain joins TRBV6-4 and TRBJ2-7; D possibly corresponds to TRBD2 (5 bases). The sequence was collected from a male donor in good health and CMV-seropositive. The sequencing input was PBMCs. The CDR3 region is CASSDYRGEQYF. CDR3 coding DNA: TGTGCCAGCAGTGATTACCGCGGGGAGCAGTACTTC.